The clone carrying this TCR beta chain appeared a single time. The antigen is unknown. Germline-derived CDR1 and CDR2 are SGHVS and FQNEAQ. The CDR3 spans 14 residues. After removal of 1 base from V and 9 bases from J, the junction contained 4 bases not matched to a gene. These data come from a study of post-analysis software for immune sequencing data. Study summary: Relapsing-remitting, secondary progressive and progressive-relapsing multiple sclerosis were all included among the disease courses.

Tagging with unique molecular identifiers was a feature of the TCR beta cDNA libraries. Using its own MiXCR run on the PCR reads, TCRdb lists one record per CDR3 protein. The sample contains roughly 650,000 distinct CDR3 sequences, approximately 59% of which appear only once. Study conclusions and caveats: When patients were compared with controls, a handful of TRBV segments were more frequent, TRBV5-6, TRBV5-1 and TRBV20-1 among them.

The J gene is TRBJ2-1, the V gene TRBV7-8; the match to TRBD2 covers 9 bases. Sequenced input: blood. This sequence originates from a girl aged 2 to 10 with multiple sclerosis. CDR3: CASSLGGRASEQFF. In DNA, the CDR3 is TGTGCCAGCAGCTTAGGCGGGAGGGCCAGTGAGCAGTTCTTC.